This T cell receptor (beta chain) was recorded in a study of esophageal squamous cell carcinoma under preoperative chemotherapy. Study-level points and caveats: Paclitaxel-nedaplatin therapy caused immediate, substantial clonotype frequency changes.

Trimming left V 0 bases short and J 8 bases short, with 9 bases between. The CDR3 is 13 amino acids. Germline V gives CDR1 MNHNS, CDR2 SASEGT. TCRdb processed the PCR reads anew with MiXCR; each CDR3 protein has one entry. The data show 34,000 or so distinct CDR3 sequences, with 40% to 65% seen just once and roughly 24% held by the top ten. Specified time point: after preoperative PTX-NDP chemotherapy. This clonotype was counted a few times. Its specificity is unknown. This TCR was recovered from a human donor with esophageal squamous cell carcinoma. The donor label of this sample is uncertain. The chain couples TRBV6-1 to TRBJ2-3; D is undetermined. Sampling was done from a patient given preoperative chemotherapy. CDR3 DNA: TGTGCCAGCAGTGAAGCCAGGTCCGTTACGCAGTATTTT. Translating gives CASSEARSVTQYF.